This T cell receptor beta chain was identified during a study of blood T cell repertoires in COVID-19 (dated by TCRdb to 2020 to 2021). With respect to the entire study: Samples covering the acute and convalescent phases of COVID-19 were provided by collaborators in the United States, Italy and Spain. The material from the prospective study consisted of cDNA or gDNA derived from T cells, B-cell-depleted T cells, or PBMCs. Deeply sampled blood TCRbeta repertoires from subjects exposed to, actively infected with, or recovered from COVID-19 were included in the dataset. The repertoires were made available in a free public database intended to serve as a resource for research on the immune response to SARS-CoV-2. The samples were drawn from two sources: the first 160 participants of the ongoing ImmuneRACE study, and 950 to 1,500 subjects contributed by 6 global collaborators. A de-identified subject ID, COVID-19 status, age in years and sex were almost always included in the sample metadata. Where HLA class I and class II types were available, the types were taken from metadata supplied by the sample provider, not from assay-based typing.

TCRbeta CDR3 regions were amplified from genomic DNA by means of the immunoSEQ Assay, a bias-controlled multiplex PCR. Per the authors' processing: The number of nucleated cells in each sample was estimated from the amplification of reference gene primers within the assay. To quantify the absolute abundance of each unique TCRbeta CDR3 rearrangement, sequence reads were collapsed and filtered. Productive Simpson clonality was computed per sample as the square root of Simpson's diversity index over productive rearrangements. The table was pulled from immuneACCESS by TCRdb, which kept in-frame rearrangements only. Such tables lose some clones; where checked, under half of the loss comes from unresolved V genes, and the rest has no known cause. Clone size and V and J calls were adopted from that table, with D and trimming inferred from the DNA. Counted in this sample were about 270,000 clones; 65% to 90% of them appeared once. Of the sample, about 16% is held by the ten largest clones.

This clone was picked up one time. Its antigen is currently not known. Base qualities are not at hand, and no much larger clone is one base apart. Enrolling through a virtual design, the prospective study's participants ranged in age from roughly 18 to 89 years and lived across roughly 23 United States geographic areas. To assign participants to cohorts, the prospective study relied on clinical history that participants themselves reported in a screening survey and a study questionnaire. Recovered participants in ImmuneRACE Cohort 3 were defined by two consecutive negative NP/OP PCR tests, clearance by a healthcare professional, or resolution of symptoms. In the prospective study, mobile phlebotomists collected whole blood, serum and a nasopharyngeal or oropharyngeal swab from each participant. Participants in the prospective study had the option to provide additional blood draws and questionnaires over a roughly 2-month period. Before DNA extraction, prospective study blood samples were shipped either frozen or at room temperature.

From the cysteine up to the phenylalanine, the CDR3 has a length of 13 residues. The sequence is cut down to CDR3 DNA, 39 bases in frame from base 1. V lost 6 bases and J lost 3 bases; the stretch between them is 11 bases long. Per the germline V gene (reference sequence), SEHNR is the CDR1 and FQNEAQ is the CDR2. Study-level results and caveats: How much clinical and demographic metadata was included differed by source and by participant, and the metadata was provided uncurated.

This TCR derives from a young man who had recovered from COVID-19. Sequencing was performed on PBMCs or T cells enriched from blood (not recorded which). Rearrangement joined TRBV7-9 to TRBJ1-1; no D gene is confidently identified. The CDR3 region has the sequence CASSSLGHTEAFF. The nucleotide sequence reads as follows: TGTGCCAGCAGTTCCCTTGGCCACACTGAAGCTTTCTTT.